This paragraph covers one TCR beta chain sequence. As yet, its antigen is unknown. The data derive from a study of T-cell reconstitution after alpha-beta-depleted transplantation in children. Study-wide results and limits: Surviving recipient T cells and thymic progenitors accounted for the high day-60 TCRbeta diversity observed in some patients. Several hundred rapidly expanded clones from non-depleted graft cells reportedly supplied alpha-beta T cells about two months post-transplant. A year had passed since transplant, and T-cell counts and diversity by then came mostly from newly produced T cells.

The germline V gene encodes CDR1 DFQATT and CDR2 SNEGSKA (reference sequence). With 2 bases removed from V and 2 bases from J, the gap between germline ends came to 10 bases. CDR3 length: 14 amino acids. Preparation of the TCRbeta library involved a method that used unique molecular identifiers. TCRdb independently ran MiXCR on the PCR reads; one entry per CDR3 protein. The profile shows about 150,000 distinct CDR3 sequences, 8.8% of them singletons. This chain uses TRBV20-1 with TRBJ2-1, with no clear D. The sequencing here drew on PBMCs, mostly from graft donor cells, taken 180 days after TCRalphabeta/CD19-depleted stem cell transplant. This TCR came from a female patient between 2 and 15 years old who had a stem cell transplant for congenital amegakaryocytic thrombocytopenia, so the T cells may come from the graft donor. Here the CDR3 reads CSARILPTYNEQFF. The CDR3 nucleotides are TGCAGTGCTAGAATTCTCCCTACCTACAATGAGCAGTTCTTC.